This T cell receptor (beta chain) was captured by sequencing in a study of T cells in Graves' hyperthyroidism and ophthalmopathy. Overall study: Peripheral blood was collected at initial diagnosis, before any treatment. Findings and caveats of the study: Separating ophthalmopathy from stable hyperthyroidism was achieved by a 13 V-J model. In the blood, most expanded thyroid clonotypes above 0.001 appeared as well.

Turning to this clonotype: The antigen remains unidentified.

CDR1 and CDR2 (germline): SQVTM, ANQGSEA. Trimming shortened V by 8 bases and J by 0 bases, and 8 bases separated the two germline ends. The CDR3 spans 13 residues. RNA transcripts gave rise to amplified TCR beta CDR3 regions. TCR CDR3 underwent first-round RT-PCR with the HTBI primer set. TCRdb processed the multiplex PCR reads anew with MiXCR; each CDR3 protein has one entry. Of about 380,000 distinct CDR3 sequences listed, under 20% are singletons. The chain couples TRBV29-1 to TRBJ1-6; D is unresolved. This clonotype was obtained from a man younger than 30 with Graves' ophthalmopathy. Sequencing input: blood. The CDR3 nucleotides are TGCAGCCCTGTCAGCTCCTATAATTCACCCCTCCACTTT. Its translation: CSPVSSYNSPLHF.